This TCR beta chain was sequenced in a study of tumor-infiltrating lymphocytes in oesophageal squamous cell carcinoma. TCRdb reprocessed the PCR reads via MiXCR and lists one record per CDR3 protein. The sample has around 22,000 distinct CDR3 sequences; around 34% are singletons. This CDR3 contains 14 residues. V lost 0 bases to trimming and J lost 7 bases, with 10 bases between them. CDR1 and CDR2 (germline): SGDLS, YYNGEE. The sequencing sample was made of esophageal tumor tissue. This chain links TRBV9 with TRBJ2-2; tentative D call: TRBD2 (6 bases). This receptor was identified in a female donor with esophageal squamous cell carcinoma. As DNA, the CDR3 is TGTGCCAGCAGCGTAGGGCGGGGCGGCGGGGAGCTGTTTTTT. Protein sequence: CASSVGRGGGELFF.